The present entry profiles one T cell receptor beta chain with its context. RNA in amounts of roughly 0.5 to 1 ug was reverse transcribed with random hexamers. MiXCR was run by TCRdb on the immunoSEQ multiplex PCR reads, yielding one entry per CDR3 protein. The data hold approximately 230,000 distinct CDR3 sequences, with 93% observed a single time. This specimen comes from a study of CD8 T cells in Susac syndrome. Sequences were obtained from CD4+ T cells from PBMCs. This receptor was identified in a human donor with multiple sclerosis.

CDR3 protein: CASSIGSANQPQHF. The CDR3 bases are TGTGCCAGTAGTATAGGATCAGCCAATCAGCCCCAGCATTTT. The chain links TRBV19 to TRBJ1-5; D is ambiguous. This CDR3 contains 14 residues. V gave up 1 base and J gave up 3 bases, with 7 bases separating them. Germline V lookup: CDR1 LNHDA, CDR2 SQIVND (reference sequence).